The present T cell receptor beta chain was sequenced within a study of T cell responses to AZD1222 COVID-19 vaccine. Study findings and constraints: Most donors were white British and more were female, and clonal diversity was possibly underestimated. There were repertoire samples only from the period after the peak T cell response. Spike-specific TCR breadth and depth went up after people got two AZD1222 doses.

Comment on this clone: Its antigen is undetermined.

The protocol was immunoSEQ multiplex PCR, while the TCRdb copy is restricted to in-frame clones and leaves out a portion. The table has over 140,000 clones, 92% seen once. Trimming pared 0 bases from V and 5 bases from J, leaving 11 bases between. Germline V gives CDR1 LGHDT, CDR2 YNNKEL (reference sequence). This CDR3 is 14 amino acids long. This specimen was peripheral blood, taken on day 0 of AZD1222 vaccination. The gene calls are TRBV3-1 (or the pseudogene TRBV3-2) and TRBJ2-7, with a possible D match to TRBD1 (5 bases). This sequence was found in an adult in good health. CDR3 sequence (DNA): TGTGCCAGCAGCCAAGATCCCAGGGATCACGAGCAGTACTTC. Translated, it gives CASSQDPRDHEQYF.